These T cell receptor beta chains were read from a single sample in a study of memory CD4+ T cells and cytomegalovirus serostatus. Produced via immunoSEQ multiplex PCR; TCRdb's table is partial and in-frame only. The sample yields about 58,000 clones, approximately 86% seen once. Material for sequencing was memory CD4+ T cells from blood. These TCRs come from an adult in good health and CMV-seronegative. Some clones in this sample may be carry-over from other donors' samples. The CDR3 runs from the conserved cysteine through the conserved F or W. The D gene is left open where the match is weak. Part of the rows lack a size; the others show once, few, many or a class for expanded clones.

J	V	size	D	CDR3	DNA
TRBJ2-3	TRBV7-6	once	NA	CASSGASRFTDTQYF	TGTGCCAGCAGCGGAGCTAGCAGGTTCACAGATACGCAGTATTTT
TRBJ2-2	TRBV6-1	NA	TRBD1	CASSDGQGYTGELFF	TGTGCCAGCAGTGACGGACAGGGCTACACCGGGGAGCTGTTTTTT
TRBJ2-7	TRBV4-3	NA	TRBD2	CASSQDRGGVTYEQYF	TGCGCCAGCAGCCAAGATCGGGGGGGGGTGACCTACGAGCAGTACTTC
TRBJ2-7	TRBV9	NA	NA	CASGGPDGYYEQYF	TGTGCCAGCGGGGGGCCTGACGGTTACTACGAGCAGTACTTC
TRBJ2-3	TRBV7-2	NA	NA	CASSLGYGGSTDTQYF	TGTGCCAGCAGCTTGGGGTATGGGGGGAGCACAGATACGCAGTATTTT
TRBJ1-1	TRBV6-5	few	TRBD1	CASSQVRGRTEAFF	TGTGCCAGCAGTCAAGTCAGGGGGAGAACTGAAGCTTTCTTT
TRBJ2-6	TRBV28	NA	NA	CASIGGSSGANVLTF	TGTGCCAGCATCGGAGGTAGCTCTGGGGCCAACGTCCTGACTTTC
TRBJ1-2	TRBV2	NA	NA	CASSVSSGQGGYTF	TGTGCCAGCAGTGTTTCCTCGGGACAAGGGGGCTACACCTTC
TRBJ2-3	TRBV7-7	NA	NA	CASSLGGRDTQYF	TGTGCCAGCAGCTTGGGGGGCCGAGATACGCAGTATTTT
TRBJ2-3	TRBV5-8	few	NA	CASSRSESNGDTQYF	TGTGCCAGCAGCCGATCCGAATCCAACGGAGATACGCAGTATTTT
TRBJ2-7	TRBV6-5	NA	TRBD1	CASSWGQGLEQYF	TGTGCCAGCAGTTGGGGACAGGGGCTCGAGCAGTACTTC
TRBJ2-3	TRBV10-1	few	NA	CASSPIGGRDTQYF	TGCGCCAGCAGCCCTATAGGGGGGAGAGATACGCAGTATTTT